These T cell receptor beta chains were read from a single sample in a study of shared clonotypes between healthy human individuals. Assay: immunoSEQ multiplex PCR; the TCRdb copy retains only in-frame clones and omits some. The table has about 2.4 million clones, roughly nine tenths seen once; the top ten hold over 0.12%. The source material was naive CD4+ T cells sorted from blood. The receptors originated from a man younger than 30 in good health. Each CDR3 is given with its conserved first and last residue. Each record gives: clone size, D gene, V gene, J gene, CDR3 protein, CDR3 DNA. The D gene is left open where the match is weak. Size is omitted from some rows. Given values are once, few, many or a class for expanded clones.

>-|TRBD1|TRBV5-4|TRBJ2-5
CASSPTGNQETQYF
TGTGCCAGCAGCCCGACAGGGAACCAAGAGACCCAGTACTTC
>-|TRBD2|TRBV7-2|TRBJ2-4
CASSSQRGSGNIQYF
TGTGCCAGCAGCTCTCAGCGGGGGTCTGGAAACATTCAGTACTTC
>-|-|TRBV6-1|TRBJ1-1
CASSEVGQGDTEAFF
TGTGCCAGCAGTGAAGTGGGCCAGGGAGACACTGAAGCTTTCTTT
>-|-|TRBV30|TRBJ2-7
CAWSPGSHYEQYF
TGTGCCTGGTCCCCGGGATCCCACTACGAGCAGTACTTC
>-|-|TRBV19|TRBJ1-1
CASSPGIRTEAFF
TGTGCCAGTAGTCCGGGGATCCGGACTGAAGCTTTCTTT
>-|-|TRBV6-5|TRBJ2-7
CASSYSGRPYEQYF
TGTGCCAGCAGTTATAGTGGGAGACCCTACGAGCAGTACTTC
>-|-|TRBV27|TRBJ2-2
CASTQRTPNTGELFF
TGTGCCAGCACCCAGCGGACCCCGAACACCGGGGAGCTGTTTTTT
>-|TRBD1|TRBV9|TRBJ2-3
CASSASQGYSRDTQYF
TGTGCCAGCAGCGCATCACAGGGGTATTCACGAGATACGCAGTATTTT
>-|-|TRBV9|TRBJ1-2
CASSVDRDYGYTF
TGTGCCAGCAGCGTAGACAGGGATTATGGCTACACCTTC
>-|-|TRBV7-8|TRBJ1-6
CASSSPTRGNSPLHF
TGTGCCAGCAGCTCCCCGACGAGAGGGAATTCACCCCTCCACTTT
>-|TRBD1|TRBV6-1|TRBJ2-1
CASRDRVRTNEQFF
TGTGCCAGCCGGGACAGAGTTCGGACTAATGAGCAGTTCTTC
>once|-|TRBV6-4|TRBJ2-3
CASSESFSSTDTQYF
TGTGCCAGCAGTGAGAGCTTCTCTAGCACAGATACGCAGTATTTT
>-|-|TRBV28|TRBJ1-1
CASSPARAPTEAFF
TGTGCCAGCAGTCCCGCCAGGGCACCCACTGAAGCTTTCTTT
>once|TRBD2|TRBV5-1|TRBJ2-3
CASSLGAGVSTDTQYF
TGCGCCAGCAGCTTAGGGGCGGGGGTATCCACAGATACGCAGTATTTT
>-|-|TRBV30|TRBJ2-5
CAWSVGLGFQETQYF
TGTGCCTGGAGTGTCGGTCTGGGGTTCCAAGAGACCCAGTACTTC
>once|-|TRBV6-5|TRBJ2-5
CASSYSWGRGETQYF
TGTGCCAGCAGTTACTCCTGGGGGCGAGGGGAGACCCAGTACTTC
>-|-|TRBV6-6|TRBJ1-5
CASYNRDGDNQPQHF
TGTGCCAGCTATAACCGGGACGGAGACAATCAGCCCCAGCATTTT
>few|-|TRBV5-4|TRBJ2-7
CASSLESYEQYF
TGTGCCAGCAGCTTGGAATCCTACGAGCAGTACTTC
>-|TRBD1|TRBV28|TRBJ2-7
CASSFRDRAYEQYF
TGTGCCAGCAGTTTCCGGGACAGGGCCTACGAGCAGTACTTC
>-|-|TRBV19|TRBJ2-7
CASSNGGGWYEQYF
TGTGCCAGTAGTAACGGAGGGGGCTGGTACGAGCAGTACTTC
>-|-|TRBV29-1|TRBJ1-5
CSVEFGRDQPQHF
TGCAGCGTTGAGTTCGGCAGGGACCAGCCCCAGCATTTT
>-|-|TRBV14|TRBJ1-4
CASSQDSLGALGEKLFF
TGTGCCAGCAGCCAAGATTCTCTCGGGGCTCTGGGTGAAAAACTGTTTTTT
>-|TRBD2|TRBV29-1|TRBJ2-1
CSGHQTSGNEQFF
TGCAGCGGACACCAAACTAGCGGCAATGAGCAGTTCTTC
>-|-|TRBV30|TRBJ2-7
CAWGGTPSYEQYF
TGTGCCTGGGGAGGGACACCGTCCTACGAGCAGTACTTC
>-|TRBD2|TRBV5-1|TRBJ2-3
CASSPLAGGITDTQYF
TGCGCCAGCAGCCCTCTAGCGGGAGGGATCACAGATACGCAGTATTTT
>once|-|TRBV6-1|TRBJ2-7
CASSEWSGPTSYEQYF
TGTGCCAGCAGTGAATGGTCGGGACCGACTTCCTACGAGCAGTACTTC
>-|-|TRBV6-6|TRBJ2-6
CASSLTLSGANVLTF
TGTGCCAGCAGTTTAACTCTCTCTGGGGCCAACGTCCTGACTTTC
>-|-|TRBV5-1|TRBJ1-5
CASSVAGGQPQHF
TGCGCCAGCAGCGTGGCAGGCGGTCAGCCCCAGCATTTT
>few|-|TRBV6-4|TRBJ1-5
CASSDPMGPNQPQHF
TGTGCCAGCAGTGATCCGATGGGGCCAAATCAGCCCCAGCATTTT
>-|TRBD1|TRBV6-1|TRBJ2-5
CASSVRDREWETQYF
TGTGCCAGCAGTGTCCGGGACAGGGAGTGGGAGACCCAGTACTTC
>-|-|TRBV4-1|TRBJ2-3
CASSKGGLSTDTQYF
TGCGCCAGCAGCAAGGGAGGCCTAAGCACAGATACGCAGTATTTT
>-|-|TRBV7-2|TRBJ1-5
CASSPPPTSHNQPQHF
TGTGCCAGCAGCCCCCCACCAACAAGCCACAATCAGCCCCAGCATTTT
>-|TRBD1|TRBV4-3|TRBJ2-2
CASSPARDRGNDTGELFF
TGCGCCAGCAGCCCCGCGAGGGACAGGGGGAACGACACCGGGGAGCTGTTTTTT
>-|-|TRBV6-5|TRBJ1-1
CASSYSTGNTEAFF
TGTGCCAGCAGTTACTCGACGGGAAACACTGAAGCTTTCTTT
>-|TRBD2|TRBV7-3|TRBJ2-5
CASSLGLAGQETQYF
TGTGCCAGCAGCTTAGGACTAGCGGGGCAAGAGACCCAGTACTTC
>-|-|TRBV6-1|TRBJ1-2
CASSDRDTVYGYTF
TGTGCCAGCAGTGATCGGGACACCGTCTATGGCTACACCTTC
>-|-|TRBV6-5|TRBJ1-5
CASRRGVGQPQHF
TGTGCCAGCAGACGGGGGGTGGGGCAGCCCCAGCATTTT
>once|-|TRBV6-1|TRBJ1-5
CASKEDTSNQPQHF
TGTGCCAGCAAAGAAGACACTAGCAATCAGCCCCAGCATTTT
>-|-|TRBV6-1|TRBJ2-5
CASNGGPGRTQYF
TGTGCCAGCAACGGGGGCCCGGGGAGGACCCAGTACTTC
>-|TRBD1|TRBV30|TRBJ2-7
CAWSRTGMSYEQYF
TGTGCCTGGAGCAGGACAGGAATGTCCTACGAGCAGTACTTC
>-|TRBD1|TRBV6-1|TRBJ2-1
CASIDRGRNYNEQFF
TGTGCCAGCATAGACAGGGGAAGAAATTACAATGAGCAGTTCTTC
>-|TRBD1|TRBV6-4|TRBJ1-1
CASSIRDRGHRNTEAFF
TGTGCCAGCAGCATCCGGGACAGGGGACATAGGAACACTGAAGCTTTCTTT
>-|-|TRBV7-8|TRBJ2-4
CASSLETGRAKNIQYF
TGTGCCAGCAGCTTAGAAACGGGGAGAGCCAAAAACATTCAGTACTTC
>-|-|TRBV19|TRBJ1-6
CASSVQGLDSPLHF
TGTGCCAGTAGTGTACAGGGTCTAGATTCACCCCTCCACTTT
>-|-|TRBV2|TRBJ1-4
CASNAAGTDNEKLFF
TGTGCCAGCAACGCCGCCGGGACGGATAATGAAAAACTGTTTTTT
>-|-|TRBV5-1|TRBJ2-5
CASSLEAKLVGETQYF
TGCGCCAGCAGCTTGGAGGCCAAACTAGTAGGGGAGACCCAGTACTTC
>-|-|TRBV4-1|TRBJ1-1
CASSKQPRGGELNTEAFF
TGCGCCAGCAGTAAACAACCCCGTGGAGGAGAGTTGAACACTGAAGCTTTCTTT
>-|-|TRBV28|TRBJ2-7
CASGPGSEQYF
TGTGCCAGCGGTCCAGGGTCCGAGCAGTACTTC
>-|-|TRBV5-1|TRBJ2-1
CASTSTRARSYNEQFF
TGCGCCAGCACATCTACACGGGCCCGCTCCTACAATGAGCAGTTCTTC